What follows describes a single TCR beta chain. Its target is not known. Compared with germline, one end of the junction differs, possibly owing to a read error. The sample is drawn from a study of blood T cells in healthy people across ages. Regarding the study as a whole: It was held that the diversity estimates obtained from one million T cells were underestimates. Changes in expanded clonotypes were possibly confounded, as the CMV status of donors was unknown.

The V gene's germline CDR1 is SGHNT and CDR2 YENEEA. The CDR3 loop spans 13 amino acids. The second PCR ran roughly 6 to 11 cycles with a sample-barcoded 5' primer and J-beta primers. A 12-random-nucleotide template-switch adaptor tagged each cDNA molecule. TCRdb reprocessed the 5' RACE reads with MiXCR, giving one entry per CDR3 protein. The data show under 1,000,000 distinct CDR3 sequences, around half seen once. The V call is TRBV11-3, the J call TRBJ2-3; unclear D gene. This clonotype was obtained from an older man in good health. The sequencing sample was made of blood. The CDR3 DNA sequence: TGTGCCTGCAGCTGGCGTCGCACAGATACGCAGTATTTT. Protein sequence: CACSWRRTDTQYF.